These 4 T cell receptor beta chains came from one sample sequenced in a study of cytomegalovirus exposure and HLA in healthy donors. Primers for the PCR totalled 60 Vbeta and 13 Jbeta. The data were produced by immunoSEQ multiplex PCR, yet TCRdb's version contains in-frame clones alone and is incomplete. The sample includes roughly 180,000 clones, 77% of them seen just once. The source material was PBMCs. The receptors were gathered from a woman in her twenties or thirties in good health and CMV-seropositive.

The gene calls are TRBV6-1 and TRBJ1-2; D unclear. The CDR3 covers 15 residues. CDR1 is MNHNS and CDR2 is SASEGT in the germline V gene. Between the trimmed V and J ends, which lost 4 bases and 2 bases, there was a span of 14 bases. CDR3 in amino acids: CASSGRAAANYGYTF. CDR3 nucleotides: TGTGCCAGCAGTGGTCGAGCAGCGGCAAACTATGGCTACACCTTC.

The chain uses TRBV4-1 and TRBJ2-5, with TRBD2 matching 7 bases. The germline gives CDR1 MGHRA, CDR2 YSYEKL. V shed 4 bases, J shed 0 bases, and the junction held 5 bases outside the gene matches. This CDR3 has 15 amino acids. The CDR3 DNA reads as TGCGCCAGCAGCCCGGGAGGCGGGTACCAAGAGACCCAGTACTTC. Translation: CASSPGGGYQETQYF.

The genes are TRBV10-3 and TRBJ1-3; possible D gene TRBD1, 5 bases. The germline CDR1 and CDR2 sequences are ENHRY and SYGVKD. V was trimmed by 6 bases and J by 0 bases, leaving 6 bases between them. The CDR3 covers 13 residues. CDR3: CAIRDSSGNTIYF. The CDR3 DNA sequence: TGTGCCATCAGAGACAGCTCTGGAAACACCATATATTTT.

The rearrangement links TRBV7-9 to TRBJ1-5, with D hard to call. Deletions cut 0 bases from V and 3 bases from J, with 6 bases between. Germline V gene lookup returns CDR1 SEHNR and CDR2 FQNEAQ (reference sequence). The CDR3 is 14 residues long. The CDR3 nucleotides read TGTGCCAGCAGCTTAGCGGCAGTCAATCAGCCCCAGCATTTT. This sequence encodes CASSLAAVNQPQHF.